These 9 T cell receptor beta chains share one sample of origin, sequenced in a study of cytomegalovirus exposure and HLA in healthy donors. Primers for the PCR totalled 60 Vbeta and 13 Jbeta. Sequencing used immunoSEQ multiplex PCR; TCRdb keeps in-frame clones, though not all of them. This table has about 150,000 clones, around 80% appearing once. Sample: PBMCs. The source of these receptors is a woman aged 40 to 50 in good health and CMV-seronegative.

The chain links TRBV4-2 to TRBJ2-7; D may be TRBD1 (5 bases). V was cut by 0 bases and J by 5 bases, with 11 bases left in between. This CDR3 is built from 14 residues. CDR1 is LGHNA, CDR2 YNFKEQ, per germline. This CDR3 is CASSQESGWDEQYF. For the CDR3, the DNA is TGTGCCAGCAGCCAAGAGTCAGGGTGGGACGAGCAGTACTTC.

The rearrangement joins TRBV5-5 to TRBJ2-3, with 7 bases that match TRBD1. V dropped 2 bases and J dropped 1; count of bases not matched to a gene: 4. Germline CDR1 is SGHKS and CDR2 is YYEKEE (reference sequence). The CDR3 is 15 residues long. CDR3 nucleotide sequence: TGTGCCAGCAGCTTACGGGACAGACGCACAGATACGCAGTATTTT. Its protein is CASSLRDRRTDTQYF.

The chain has TRBV5-4 and TRBJ2-1; 7 bases agree with TRBD1. Germline V gives CDR1 SGHNT, CDR2 YYREEE (reference sequence). V lost 0 bases, J lost 5 bases, and 8 bases stayed unmatched. This CDR3 has 16 amino acids. The CDR3 bases are TGTGCCAGCAGCTTGGTTAGGGGGCTTCGGGACAATGAGCAGTTCTTC. Amino acid sequence: CASSLVRGLRDNEQFF.

The chain uses TRBV14 and TRBJ1-2; D is possibly TRBD1 (6 bases). Germline V CDR1 and CDR2: SGHDN, FVKESK. The CDR3 totals 16 residues. The germline V and J ends were trimmed by 1 base and 6 bases, with 18 bases remaining between them. The CDR3 loop is CASSQGFGRGNHGYTF. Written as DNA, the CDR3 is TGTGCCAGCAGCCAAGGCTTCGGCAGGGGAAACCATGGCTACACCTTC.

This clone was seen a handful of times. This chain connects TRBV19 to TRBJ1-3; D not certain. V lost 8 bases and J lost 4, with 12 bases in between. The V gene's germline CDR1 is LNHDA and CDR2 SQIVND (reference sequence). The CDR3 is 13 amino acids. The CDR3 DNA reads as TGTGCCAGTCGTGGACTTTTCGGAAACACCATATATTTT. The encoded protein is CASRGLFGNTIYF.

This chain connects TRBV11-3 to TRBJ2-1; D unresolved. CDR1 is SGHNT, CDR2 YENEEA, per germline. With 6 bases removed from V and 0 bases from J, the gap between germline ends came to 12 bases. There are 15 residues in the CDR3. CDR3 coding DNA: TGTGCCAGCAGGTTGGCAGGCCGCTCCTACAATGAGCAGTTCTTC. This sequence encodes CASRLAGRSYNEQFF.

There are a few counts of this clone. V usage is TRBV5-1 and J usage is TRBJ1-6; the match to TRBD1 covers 9 bases. Germline V gene data show CDR1 as SGHRS and CDR2 as YFSETQ. The CDR3 consists of 15 residues. Losses at the gene ends were 4 bases for V and 5 bases for J; bases not matched to a gene: 4. CDR3 amino acids: CASSRTGDDNSPLHF. For the CDR3, the DNA is TGCGCCAGCAGCCGGACAGGGGACGATAATTCACCCCTCCACTTT.

The rearrangement uses TRBV29-1 and TRBJ1-1, with D unresolved. Germline V CDR1 and CDR2: SQVTM, ANQGSEA. This CDR3 spans 13 amino acids. The germline V and J ends were trimmed by 3 bases and 1 base, with 9 bases remaining between them. The CDR3 coding sequence is TGCAGCGTTGAGTTTACACCGAACACTGAAGCTTTCTTT. Translation: CSVEFTPNTEAFF.

This chain uses TRBV7-9 with TRBJ1-2; D remains ambiguous. The CDR3 loop spans 12 amino acids. V lost 0 bases to trimming and J lost 8 bases, with 7 bases between them. Germline V lookup: CDR1 SEHNR, CDR2 FQNEAQ (reference sequence). In DNA form, the CDR3 reads TGTGCCAGCAGCTTAGCGGGCAGGGGCTACACCTTC. Translation gives CASSLAGRGYTF.